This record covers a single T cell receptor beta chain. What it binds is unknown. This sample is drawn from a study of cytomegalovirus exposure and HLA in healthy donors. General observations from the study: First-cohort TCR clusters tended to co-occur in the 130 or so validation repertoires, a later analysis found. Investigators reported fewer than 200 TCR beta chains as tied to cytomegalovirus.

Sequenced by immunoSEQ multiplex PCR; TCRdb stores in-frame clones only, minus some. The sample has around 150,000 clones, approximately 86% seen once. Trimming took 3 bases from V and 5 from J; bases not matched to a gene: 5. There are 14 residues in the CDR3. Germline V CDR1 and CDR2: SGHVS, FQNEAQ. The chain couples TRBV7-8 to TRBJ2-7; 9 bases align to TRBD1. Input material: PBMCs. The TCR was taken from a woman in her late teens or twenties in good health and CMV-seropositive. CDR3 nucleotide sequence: TGTGCCAGCAGCTTGCCGGGACAGGGAAACGAGCAGTACTTC. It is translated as CASSLPGQGNEQYF.